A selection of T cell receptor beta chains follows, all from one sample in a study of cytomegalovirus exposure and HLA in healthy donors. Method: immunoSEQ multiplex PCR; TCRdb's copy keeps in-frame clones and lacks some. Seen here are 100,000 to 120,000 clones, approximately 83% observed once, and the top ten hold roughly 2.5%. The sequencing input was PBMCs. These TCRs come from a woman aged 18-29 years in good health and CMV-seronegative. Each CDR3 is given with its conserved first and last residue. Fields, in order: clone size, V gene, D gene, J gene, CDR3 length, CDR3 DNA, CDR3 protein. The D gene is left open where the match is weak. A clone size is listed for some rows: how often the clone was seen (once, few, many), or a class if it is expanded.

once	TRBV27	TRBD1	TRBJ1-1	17	TGTGCCAGCAGTCCGACCTCTCCCGGGACAGCGAACACTGAAGCTTTCTTT	CASSPTSPGTANTEAFF
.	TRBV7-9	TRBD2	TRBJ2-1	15	TGTGCCAGCACCAACGCAGCGGGGGGGCTAAGTGAGCAGTTCTTC	CASTNAAGGLSEQFF
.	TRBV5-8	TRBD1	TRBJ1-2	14	TGTGCCAGCAGCTCGGACAGGGGAGAGGGTGGCTACACCTTC	CASSSDRGEGGYTF
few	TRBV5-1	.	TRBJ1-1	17	TGCGCCAGCAGCTTGGTTTTGGGAGGAACCATGAACACTGAAGCTTTCTTT	CASSLVLGGTMNTEAFF
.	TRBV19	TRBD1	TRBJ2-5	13	TGTGCCTCAGCCGGGGACAGGGAGGAGACCCAGTACTTC	CASAGDREETQYF
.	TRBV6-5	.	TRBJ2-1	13	TGTGCCAGCAGGAAGGGAGTTACCAATGAGCAGTTCTTC	CASRKGVTNEQFF
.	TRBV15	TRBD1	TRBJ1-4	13	TGTGCCACCAGCGGAGACAGGGGAGAAAAACTGTTTTTT	CATSGDRGEKLFF
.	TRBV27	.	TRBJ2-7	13	TGTGCCAGCAGTTTCTCGGGGGAATACGAGCAGTACTTC	CASSFSGEYEQYF
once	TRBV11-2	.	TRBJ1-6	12	TGTGCCAGCAGCTTAGATCGCGCGCCCCTCCACTTT	CASSLDRAPLHF
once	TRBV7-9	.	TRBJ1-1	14	TGTGCCAGCAGCTTGTATCGGGGAGGAACTGAAGCTTTCTTT	CASSLYRGGTEAFF
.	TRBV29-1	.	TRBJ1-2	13	TGCAGCGTCCGGGACACATCTAACTATGGCTACACCTTC	CSVRDTSNYGYTF